Below are 19 T cell receptor beta chains sequenced from a single sample in a study of CD8 T cells in Susac syndrome. After extraction with the RNeasy kit, roughly 0.5 to 1 ug of the RNA was reverse transcribed using random hexamers. Each CDR3 protein gets one entry after TCRdb re-called the immunoSEQ multiplex PCR reads with MiXCR. The repertoire holds about 130,000 distinct CDR3 sequences, with roughly 94% as singletons. What was sequenced was CD4+ T cells from PBMCs. Every receptor here comes from a human donor with multiple sclerosis.

The rearrangement links TRBV30 to TRBJ2-3; 13 positions match TRBD2. The germline V gene has CDR1 GTSNPN and CDR2 SVGIG (reference sequence). Trimming removed 5 bases from V and 1 base from J; junction bases left unmatched: 3. This CDR3 is 15 amino acids long. CDR3 region: CAWGTSGVRTDTQYF. In DNA, the CDR3 is TGTGCCTGGGGGACTAGCGGGGTCCGCACAGATACGCAGTATTTT.

The chain combines TRBV12-3 or TRBV12-4 with TRBJ1-3; no clear D gene. This CDR3 contains 14 residues. The ends were cut back, 4 bases at V and 2 bases at J, with 9 bases in the middle. The CDR3 nucleotides are TGTGCCAGCAGTTCGGACGGAGCTGGAAACACCATATATTTT. Its protein product is CASSSDGAGNTIYF.

The rearrangement uses TRBV6-5 and TRBJ2-7, with TRBD1 matching over 9 bases. Germline V gives CDR1 MNHEY, CDR2 SVGAGI. The CDR3 spans 14 residues. The V segment lost 6 bases and the J segment 4 bases; nucleotides outside the gene matches: 7. DNA of the CDR3: TGTGCCAGCAGGCGGGGACAGGGTGGTTACGAGCAGTACTTC. Translating it yields CASRRGQGGYEQYF.

The chain links TRBV9 to TRBJ2-5; a possible D gene is TRBD1 (5 bases). CDR1 SGDLS and CDR2 YYNGEE come from the germline V gene. Deletions cut 4 bases from V and 1 base from J, with 11 bases between. This CDR3 contains 14 residues. CDR3 residues: CASSPFTGQETQYF. The DNA for the CDR3 is TGTGCCAGCAGCCCCTTCACAGGCCAAGAGACCCAGTACTTC.

The CDR3 spells CASSLEGTEPYGYTF. The CDR3 DNA sequence: TGTGCCAGCAGCTTAGAGGGGACCGAGCCCTATGGCTACACCTTC. V usage is TRBV5-6 and J usage is TRBJ1-2; D perhaps matches TRBD1 (5 bases). V was shortened by 2 bases and J by 4 bases, with 15 bases between the two germline ends. This CDR3 has 15 residues. CDR1 is SGHDT, CDR2 YYEEEE, per germline.

The chain uses TRBV10-3 and TRBJ1-4; tentative D call: TRBD1 (5 bases). Germline V gene lookup returns CDR1 ENHRY and CDR2 SYGVKD. V was clipped by 8 bases and J by 2 bases, with 9 bases between them. The length of the CDR3 is 13 residues. CDR3 protein: CAISGGTNEKLFF. Here the CDR3 DNA reads TGTGCCATCTCGGGGGGTACTAATGAAAAACTGTTTTTT.

The chain has TRBV25-1 and TRBJ2-1; 12 nucleotides agree with TRBD2. V lost 8 bases, J lost 7 bases, and 12 bases stayed unmatched. The germline V gene encodes CDR1 MGHDK and CDR2 SYGVNS. The CDR3 covers 16 residues. The CDR3 loop reads CASSKTSGRGVNEQFF. The CDR3 bases are TGTGCCAGCTCCAAGACTAGCGGGAGAGGAGTTAATGAGCAGTTCTTC. The full variable domain, its missing parts supplied by reference TRBV25-1 and TRBJ2-1, is EADIYQTPRYLVIGTGKKITLECSQTMGHDKMYWYQQDPGMELHLIHYSYGVNSTEKGDLSSESTVSRIRTEHFPLTLESARPSHTSQYLCASSKTSGRGVNEQFFGPGTRLTVL.

V is TRBV30 and J is TRBJ2-7, with 9 bases fitting TRBD2. With 8 bases clipped from V and 4 bases from J, the junction kept 3 bases outside the gene matches. CDR3 length: 11 residues. CDR1 and CDR2 from the germline V gene are GTSNPN and SVGIG (reference sequence). This chain's CDR3 is CARTSGYEQYF. The CDR3 region has the DNA TGTGCCAGAACTAGCGGGTACGAGCAGTACTTC.

The V gene is TRBV5-6, the J gene TRBJ1-2; a weak D match, TRBD1 (6 bases). CDR3 size: 16 residues. V was cut by 0 bases and J by 2 bases, with 14 bases left in between. Germline assignment: CDR1 SGHDT and CDR2 YYEEEE. The CDR3 coding sequence is TGTGCCAGCAGCTTGGCTTTCCGGGACACAAACTATGGCTACACCTTC. It translates to CASSLAFRDTNYGYTF.

The rearrangement joins TRBV18 to TRBJ1-1; D may be TRBD1 (5 bases). The CDR3 spans 15 residues. In germline, CDR1 is KGHSH, CDR2 LQKENI. The V end lost 6 bases, the J end lost 0 bases, and 14 bases lay between the germline ends. CDR3 sequence (DNA): TGTGCCAGCTCCTCCGCCGACAGATTGAACACTGAAGCTTTCTTT. This encodes CASSSADRLNTEAFF.

This chain connects TRBV2 to TRBJ2-1; 9 bases line up with TRBD1. V was clipped by 4 bases and J by 2 bases; unmatched bases: 3. Germline CDR1 and CDR2: SNHLY and FYNNEI. This CDR3 has 15 amino acids. The CDR3 spells CASSADRGPYNEQFF. The CDR3 DNA sequence: TGTGCCAGCAGTGCGGACAGGGGACCCTACAATGAGCAGTTCTTC.

This clonotype has only one observation. The chain employs TRBV27 and TRBJ1-1; the D gene is possibly TRBD1 (5 bases). The CDR3 extends over 15 amino acids. CDR1 is MNHEY and CDR2 is SMNVEV in the germline V gene (reference sequence). The V gene lost 0 bases and the J gene lost 6 bases, with 14 bases spanning the gap. For the CDR3, the DNA is TGTGCCAGCAGTTTATCGGGGGGACTGTACGCTGAAGCTTTCTTT. Translating it yields CASSLSGGLYAEAFF.

The V call is TRBV6-6, the J call TRBJ2-1, with 10 bases fitting TRBD2. V gave up 2 bases and J gave up 2 bases; unmatched junction bases: 0. CDR3 size: 15 residues. Germline V lookup: CDR1 MNHNY, CDR2 SVGAGI (reference sequence). The CDR3 DNA reads TGTGCCAGCAGTTACGGGACTAGCGCCTACAATGAGCAGTTCTTC. Residues: CASSYGTSAYNEQFF.

This chain uses TRBV15 with TRBJ2-2, with D unclear. This CDR3 has 17 residues. V lost 0 bases and J lost 0, with 11 bases in between. In germline, CDR1 is LNHNV, CDR2 YYDKDF (reference sequence). The CDR3 spells CATSRDQIAPNTGELFF. CDR3 DNA sequence: TGTGCCACCAGCAGAGATCAAATAGCACCGAACACCGGGGAGCTGTTTTTT.

The chain joins TRBV5-1 to TRBJ2-3, with D maybe TRBD2 (6 bases). Germline CDR1 and CDR2: SGHRS and YFSETQ. Trimming took 7 bases from V and 5 from J, leaving 20 bases between them. This CDR3 is built from 15 residues. This chain's CDR3 is CASSIPTRSGDTQYF. The CDR3 nucleotides are TGCGCCAGCTCAATCCCGACTAGGAGTGGAGATACGCAGTATTTT.

The chain carries TRBV5-1 and TRBJ2-2; 8 bases line up with TRBD1. CDR3 length: 15 residues. The germline V gene encodes CDR1 SGHRS and CDR2 YFSETQ. V shed 6 bases, J shed 6 bases, and the junction held 10 bases outside the gene matches. As DNA, the CDR3 is TGCGCCAGCACTGTGGGACAGGTTAACGCCGGGGAGCTGTTTTTT. Translated: CASTVGQVNAGELFF.

The chain uses TRBV30 and TRBJ2-7, with 8 bases lining up with TRBD1. CDR3 size: 13 residues. J lost 7 bases, V lost 8 bases, and 13 bases had no gene match. Germline CDR1 GTSNPN, CDR2 SVGIG (reference sequence). CDR3 coding DNA: TGTGCCCTCCGCGACAGGGGATCTACGGAGCAGTACTTC. Encoded protein: CALRDRGSTEQYF.

The V gene is TRBV7-2, the J gene TRBJ2-7; 10 bases agree with TRBD2. The germline V gene has CDR1 SGHTA and CDR2 FQGNSA. The CDR3 runs to 15 residues. Trimming at V came to 1 base and at J to 2 bases, leaving 2 bases not matched to a gene. The CDR3 DNA follows: TGTGCCAGCAGCTTAGTAGCGGGAGGTCCCTACGAGCAGTACTTC. Translated: CASSLVAGGPYEQYF. Full variable domain (rest looked up from reference TRBV7-2 and TRBJ2-7): GAGVSQSPSNKVTEKGKDVELRCDPISGHTALYWYRQSLGQGLEFLIYFQGNSAPDKSGLPSDRFSAERTGGSVSTLTIQRTQQEDSAVYLCASSLVAGGPYEQYFGPGTRLTVT.

CDR3 bases: TGTGCCAGCAGTCCCGGTCCTGGGGGCTACGAGCAGTACTTC. Protein sequence: CASSPGPGGYEQYF. The chain links TRBV6-1 to TRBJ2-7; D assignment may be TRBD1 or TRBD2 (5 bases each). This CDR3 is built from 14 residues. Germline V gene data show CDR1 as MNHNS and CDR2 as SASEGT. The ends were cut back, 5 bases at V and 3 bases at J, with 14 bases in the middle.